This TCR beta chain was identified in a study of metastatic and nonmetastatic thyroid tumors. TCRdb re-called the PCR reads via MiXCR. The table lists 45,000 to 60,000 clones, roughly 15% of them singletons, with about 2.7% in the top ten. This clone was counted many times. Patients underwent thyroid surgery, and none had received any treatment before it. The germline V gene has CDR1 SGHNT and CDR2 YENEEA. Trimming cost V 1 base and J 0 bases, with 17 bases left between them. The CDR3 extends over 18 amino acids. Sequenced: blood. This TCR was recovered from a female donor with papillary thyroid cancer or a benign thyroid nodule (not recorded which). Some clones in this sample may be carry-over from other donors' samples. The V and J genes are TRBV11-3 and TRBJ2-3; D is possibly TRBD1 or TRBD2 (6 bases each). This chain's CDR3 is CASSLVGGGSVSTDTQYF. CDR3 nucleotide sequence: TGTGCCAGCAGCTTAGTAGGAGGGGGTAGCGTTAGCACAGATACGCAGTATTTT.